These T cell receptor beta chains were read from a single sample in a study of CD8 T cells in Susac syndrome. MiXCR, run by TCRdb on the immunoSEQ multiplex PCR reads, gives a single entry per CDR3 protein. The sample has about 110,000 distinct CDR3 sequences, roughly 94% seen once; the top ten hold approximately 0.41%. What was sequenced was CD8+ T cells from PBMCs. The receptors originated from a human donor with Susac syndrome. The CDR3 runs from the conserved cysteine through the conserved F or W. D genes are given only for firm matches. Clone sizes are given selectively: once, few, many, or a class where the clone is expanded.

D gene	J gene	V gene	clone size	CDR3 protein	CDR3 DNA
NA	TRBJ2-1	TRBV5-6	NA	CASSVDTPNEQFF	TGTGCCAGCAGCGTGGACACCCCCAATGAGCAGTTCTTC
NA	TRBJ2-2	TRBV12-3/TRBV12-4	once	CASTQDFTGELFF	TGTGCCAGCACCCAGGACTTTACCGGGGAGCTGTTTTTT
NA	TRBJ1-4	TRBV29-1	NA	CSAWGPYSGHEKLFF	TGCAGCGCCTGGGGGCCCTACAGTGGCCACGAAAAACTGTTTTTT
NA	TRBJ2-7	TRBV20-1	NA	CSARGMGGNEQYF	TGCAGTGCTAGAGGTATGGGGGGAAACGAGCAGTACTTC
NA	TRBJ2-5	TRBV27	NA	CASSYKGGETQYF	TGTGCCAGCAGTTACAAGGGAGGAGAGACCCAGTACTTC
NA	TRBJ2-7	TRBV27	NA	CASTWTSGYEQYF	TGTGCCAGCACGTGGACGTCGGGCTACGAGCAGTACTTC
NA	TRBJ1-1	TRBV14	NA	CASSQGNRYTEAFF	TGTGCCAGCAGCCAGGGAAACAGATACACTGAAGCTTTCTTT
NA	TRBJ2-5	TRBV14	NA	CASSPRDRPLETQYF	TGTGCCAGCAGCCCGCGGGACAGACCCTTAGAGACCCAGTACTTC
TRBD1	TRBJ1-2	TRBV16	NA	CASSQSGTDNYGYTF	TGTGCCAGCAGCCAATCCGGGACAGACAACTATGGCTACACCTTC
NA	TRBJ2-6	TRBV5-6	NA	CASSLEGAISGANVLTF	TGTGCCAGCAGCTTGGAGGGAGCGATCTCTGGGGCCAACGTCCTGACTTTC
TRBD1	TRBJ1-2	TRBV5-4	NA	CASSSDRGPNYGYTF	TGTGCCAGCAGTTCGGACAGGGGGCCCAACTATGGCTACACCTTC
TRBD1	TRBJ1-1	TRBV5-1	NA	CASNYRGHGTEAFF	TGCGCCAGCAACTACAGGGGGCATGGCACTGAAGCTTTCTTT
NA	TRBJ1-3	TRBV5-6	NA	CASSQGNSGNTIYF	TGTGCCAGCTCTCAGGGCAACTCTGGAAACACCATATATTTT
TRBD2	TRBJ2-1	TRBV2	NA	CASRGLADINEQFF	TGTGCCAGCAGGGGACTAGCGGATATCAATGAGCAGTTCTTC
NA	TRBJ1-3	TRBV27	NA	CASSSTGSGNTIYF	TGTGCCAGCAGTTCGACTGGCTCTGGAAACACCATATATTTT
NA	TRBJ2-5	TRBV7-6	NA	CASSLEATPQETQYF	TGTGCCAGCAGCTTAGAGGCTACACCACAAGAGACCCAGTACTTC
TRBD1	TRBJ1-1	TRBV6-6	NA	CASSDGDRHGAFF	TGTGCCAGCAGTGATGGGGACAGGCACGGGGCTTTCTTT
NA	TRBJ2-5	TRBV20-1	NA	CSARDLTSGAQETQYF	TGCAGTGCTAGAGATCTGACGTCCGGGGCCCAAGAGACCCAGTACTTC
TRBD2	TRBJ2-2	TRBV7-9	NA	CASSDRGGPSTGELFF	TGTGCCAGCAGCGATCGCGGGGGTCCCTCAACCGGGGAGCTGTTTTTT
NA	TRBJ2-5	TRBV27	once	CASSHKETQYF	TGTGCCAGCAGTCATAAAGAGACCCAGTACTTC
NA	TRBJ2-1	TRBV13	NA	CASSGFWASESREQFF	TGTGCCAGCAGCGGCTTCTGGGCTAGCGAGAGCCGAGAGCAGTTCTTC